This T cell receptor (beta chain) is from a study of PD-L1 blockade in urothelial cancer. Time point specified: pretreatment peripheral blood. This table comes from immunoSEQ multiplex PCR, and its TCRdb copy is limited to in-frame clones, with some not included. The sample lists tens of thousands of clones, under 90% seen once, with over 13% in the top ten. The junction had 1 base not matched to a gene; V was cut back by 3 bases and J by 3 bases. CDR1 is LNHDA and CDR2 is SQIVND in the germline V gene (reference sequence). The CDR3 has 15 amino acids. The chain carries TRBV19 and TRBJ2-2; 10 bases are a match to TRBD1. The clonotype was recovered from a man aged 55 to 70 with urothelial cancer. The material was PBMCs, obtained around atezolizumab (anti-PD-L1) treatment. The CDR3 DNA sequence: TGTGCCAGTAGTATCGGGACAGGGGACACCGGGGAGCTGTTTTTT. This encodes CASSIGTGDTGELFF.